This T cell receptor beta chain originates from a study of siplizumab effects on memory and regulatory T cells. Details on this clone: Antigen: not known.

Here immunoSEQ multiplex PCR was the method, and the copy in TCRdb shows in-frame clones only, minus some. The repertoire holds 85,000 to 130,000 clones, with about 91% as singletons. Study conclusions and caveats: With siplizumab, Treg-derived clones averaged roughly 66% of mappable alloreactive CD4+ clones, versus around 28% in controls.

Losses at the gene ends were 0 bases for V and 4 bases for J; bases not matched to a gene: 5. CDR3 length: 15 amino acids. From germline, CDR1 is LNHNV and CDR2 YYDKDF (reference sequence). The sequenced material came from CD4+ T cells sorted from blood. This receptor was taken from a human donor in good health. Some clones in this sample may be carry-over from other donors' samples. The rearrangement joins TRBV15 to TRBJ2-5, with 7 bases aligning to TRBD1. CDR3 nucleotide sequence: TGTGCCACCAGCAGAGAACAGGGGTGGTCAGAGACCCAGTACTTC. This sequence encodes CATSREQGWSETQYF.